The clone carrying this TCR beta chain was counted a few times. Antigen: not known. TCRdb re-called the RACE reads with MiXCR, one entry per CDR3 protein. Altogether 350,000 to 450,000 distinct CDR3 sequences are present, 4.5% to 6% being singletons, with the ten largest covering approximately 2.4%. Time point of the sample: pre-sensitization, week 0. Treatment described: therapeutic diphenylcyclopropenone sensitization with weekly scalp DPC. The source of the sample is a study of human T cells and chemical hapten exposure. At the level of the study: A roughly 2 cm by roughly 2 cm inner upper arm patch received 2% DPC for sensitization. Across its roughly 25 weeks, the study gave patients weekly diphenylcyclopropenone doses to the scalp. Study results and limitations: Sensitizing with DPC caused no change in TCRs above 1 in 1000 frequency.

CDR1 and CDR2 (germline): ENHRY, SYGVKD. Trimming shortened V by 6 bases and J by 7 bases, and 25 bases separated the two germline ends. This CDR3 region has 18 residues. This rearrangement joins TRBV10-3 to TRBJ1-6, with D possibly being TRBD1 (5 bases). Sequenced material: whole blood, taken in connection with sensitization to the hapten diphenylcyclopropenone (DPC). This clonotype originated in a woman aged 45-59 years with alopecia areata. Some clones in this sample may be carry-over from other donors' samples. In DNA form, the CDR3 reads TGTGCCATCAGGGGGTCCCGGGACCCCTCACCCACCAATTCACCCCTCCACTTT. This translates into CAIRGSRDPSPTNSPLHF.